This is a list of T cell receptor beta chains from one sample in a study of beta chain features in type 1 diabetes. Repertoires were generated with immunoSEQ multiplex PCR, while TCRdb's copy carries only in-frame clones and drops some. The table has 970,000 or so clones, 15% to 20% seen once. The source material was naive CD4+ T cells from blood. The receptors originated from a woman aged 18-29 years in good health. CDR3s include the opening cysteine and the closing phenylalanine or tryptophan. D genes are given only for firm matches. A clone size is listed for some rows: how often the clone was seen (once, few, many), or a class if it is expanded.

>13|-|TRBJ2-1|few|TRBV19
TGTGCCAGTAGTCTGGGCCTCTACAATGAGCAGTTCTTC
CASSLGLYNEQFF
>15|TRBD2|TRBJ2-3|-|TRBV18
TGTGCCAGCTCACCACCGGGAGGGGCCCGTGATACGCAGTATTTT
CASSPPGGARDTQYF
>13|TRBD2|TRBJ2-5|-|TRBV2
TGTGCCAGCAGGGTTAGCGGGAGTGAGACCCAGTACTTC
CASRVSGSETQYF
>14|-|TRBJ1-1|few|TRBV19
TGTGCCAGTAGTACAATCCCGGGACCGAGTGAAGCTTTCTTT
CASSTIPGPSEAFF
>16|TRBD2|TRBJ2-3|-|TRBV15
TGTGCCACCAGCAGAGATCCTAGCGGGAGCCCAGATACGCAGTATTTT
CATSRDPSGSPDTQYF
>12|-|TRBJ2-5|few|TRBV5-1
TGCGCCAGCAGGTCGAACGAAGAGACCCAGTACTTC
CASRSNEETQYF
>15|-|TRBJ1-3|-|TRBV13
TGTGCCAGCAGCTTAGATCTGGGGCCGGGAAACACCATATATTTT
CASSLDLGPGNTIYF
>12|-|TRBJ2-1|-|TRBV11-1
TGTGCCAGCAGCTTACGGGACAATGAGCAGTTCTTC
CASSLRDNEQFF
>13|-|TRBJ2-6|few|TRBV19
TGTGCCACCAGGAACTCTGGGGCCAACGTCCTGACTTTC
CATRNSGANVLTF
>15|-|TRBJ2-5|few|TRBV9
TGTGCCAGCAGCGCTGGGACCGCTGGCAGGGAGACCCAGTACTTC
CASSAGTAGRETQYF
>15|-|TRBJ2-1|few|TRBV4-3
TGCGCCAGCAGCCAGTTTAGCGATACCTACAATGAGCAGTTCTTC
CASSQFSDTYNEQFF
>15|TRBD2|TRBJ2-7|-|TRBV6-5
TGTGCCAGCAGCTACTCTACTAGCGGGAGTTACGAGCAGTACTTC
CASSYSTSGSYEQYF
>14|-|TRBJ1-1|-|TRBV28
TGTGCCAGCAGCCCCCAGGGAAGTAACACTGAAGCTTTCTTT
CASSPQGSNTEAFF
>13|-|TRBJ2-5|few|TRBV5-1
TGCGCCAGCAGCTTCCAGAGTCATGAGACCCAGTACTTC
CASSFQSHETQYF
>14|TRBD2|TRBJ2-7|-|TRBV28
TGTGCCAGCACCCCGGGGGGGGTCCCCTACGAGCAGTACTTC
CASTPGGVPYEQYF
>14|-|TRBJ2-5|few|TRBV19
TGTGCCAGTAGTAGCGACAGATCAGGAGAGACCCAGTACTTC
CASSSDRSGETQYF
>15|TRBD2|TRBJ2-7|few|TRBV5-4
TGTGCCAGCAGCATGGGACTAGTAAGGTCCTACGAGCAGTACTTC
CASSMGLVRSYEQYF
>16|-|TRBJ2-2|-|TRBV7-2
TGTGCCAGCAGCTTGGACGGACGCGCGAACACCGGGGAGCTGTTTTTT
CASSLDGRANTGELFF
>13|-|TRBJ2-2|-|TRBV18
TGTGCCAGCTCACCTGGACAGACCGGGGAGCTGTTTTTT
CASSPGQTGELFF
>14|-|TRBJ2-1|few|TRBV14
TGTGCCAGCAGCCAAGTCGGGCTAGATAATGAGCAGTTCTTC
CASSQVGLDNEQFF
>16|TRBD1|TRBJ1-4|few|TRBV4-2
TGTGCCAGCAGCCAAGCCCGACAGGGATTCGCTGAAAAACTGTTTTTT
CASSQARQGFAEKLFF
>15|-|TRBJ1-5|few|TRBV27
TGTGCCAGCAGTTGGGCAGAGCGTAGCAATCAGCCCCAGCATTTT
CASSWAERSNQPQHF
>14|-|TRBJ2-5|few|TRBV19
TGTGCCAGTAATGGGGGAAGACAGCAAGAGACCCAGTACTTC
CASNGGRQQETQYF
>14|-|TRBJ2-2|-|TRBV10-3
TGTGCCATCAGCCCTAAAGTGAACACCGGGGAGCTGTTTTTT
CAISPKVNTGELFF
>13|-|TRBJ2-5|-|TRBV7-2
TGTGCCAGCAGCTCCTACATGGGAGAGACCCAGTACTTC
CASSSYMGETQYF
>14|-|TRBJ2-5|-|TRBV6-5
TGTGCCAGTAAGGGAGCGTCTTTGGCGGAGACCCAGTACTTC
CASKGASLAETQYF
>15|-|TRBJ1-5|-|TRBV9
TGTGCCAGCAGCGTAGAGCCTTCTAGCAATCAGCCCCAGCATTTT
CASSVEPSSNQPQHF
>15|TRBD1|TRBJ1-1|few|TRBV7-9
TGTGCCAGCAGCTTAATGACAGGGGAGTCCTCTGAAGCTTTCTTT
CASSLMTGESSEAFF
>15|-|TRBJ2-3|-|TRBV11-2
TGTGCCAGCAGCTTAACGGTAGTGACTGGGGATACGCAGTATTTT
CASSLTVVTGDTQYF
>18|TRBD2|TRBJ2-1|-|TRBV7-8
TGTGCCAGCACCCAACCGGCTAACGGGAGGGCTTTCTACAATGAGCAGTTCTTC
CASTQPANGRAFYNEQFF
>11|-|TRBJ2-5|-|TRBV28
TGTGCCGGGGGCAGGAAAGAGACCCAGTACTTC
CAGGRKETQYF
>11|-|TRBJ2-5|-|TRBV2
TGTGCCAGCAGTATAATAGAGACCCAGTACTTC
CASSIIETQYF
>13|-|TRBJ1-1|-|TRBV10-2
TGCGCCAGCAGTTTGGAGGCTTACACTGAAGCTTTCTTT
CASSLEAYTEAFF
>16|TRBD1|TRBJ1-5|few|TRBV27
TGTGCCAGCAGCCCGGACAGGGTGGTTCGCAATCAGCCCCAGCATTTT
CASSPDRVVRNQPQHF
>15|-|TRBJ2-2|-|TRBV7-2
TGTGCCAGCAGCACTCGGACGGAAAACACCGGGGAGCTGTTTTTT
CASSTRTENTGELFF
>14|-|TRBJ2-1|few|TRBV13
TGTGCCAGCAGCTTAGAGGTCGGGATAAATGAGCAGTTCTTC
CASSLEVGINEQFF
>16|TRBD2|TRBJ2-1|few|TRBV7-6
TGTGCCAGCAGCTTAGCTAGCGGGAACTCCTACAATGAGCAGTTCTTC
CASSLASGNSYNEQFF
>15|-|TRBJ2-2|few|TRBV4-1
TGCGCCAGCAGCCGTAGCGAAACGAACACCGGGGAGCTGTTTTTT
CASSRSETNTGELFF
>14|-|TRBJ2-7|-|TRBV27
TGTGCCAGCAGTTCACCCGGGACTTCGGGTGAGCAGTACTTC
CASSSPGTSGEQYF
>17|-|TRBJ2-3|-|TRBV4-3
TGCGCCAGCAGCCAAGGACTTCTGAGCGCAAGCACAGATACGCAGTATTTT
CASSQGLLSASTDTQYF
>13|-|TRBJ2-2|few|TRBV18
TGTGCCAGCTCACTACATTACACCGGGGAGCTGTTTTTT
CASSLHYTGELFF
>17|-|TRBJ2-5|-|TRBV13
TGTGCCAGCAGCTTAGGCCGCGGCCCAGGGCAAGTGGAGACCCAGTACTTC
CASSLGRGPGQVETQYF
>21|TRBD2|TRBJ2-5|-|TRBV7-3
TGTGCCAGCAGCTTAAGACCTCTGGGGGCTAGCGGGAGTGGAGCGTTGGAGACCCAGTACTTC
CASSLRPLGASGSGALETQYF
>14|TRBD1|TRBJ1-2|-|TRBV6-5
TGTGCCAGCAGTCCTGGACAGGGGCCCTATGGCTACACCTTC
CASSPGQGPYGYTF
>18|TRBD2|TRBJ2-1|-|TRBV13
TGTGCCAGCAGGCCCTATCTTGAGACTAGCGGCCGCTACAATGAGCAGTTCTTC
CASRPYLETSGRYNEQFF
>14|TRBD1|TRBJ1-1|-|TRBV5-4
TGTGCCAGCAGCTCCGGACAGGTGGGGACTGAAGCTTTCTTT
CASSSGQVGTEAFF